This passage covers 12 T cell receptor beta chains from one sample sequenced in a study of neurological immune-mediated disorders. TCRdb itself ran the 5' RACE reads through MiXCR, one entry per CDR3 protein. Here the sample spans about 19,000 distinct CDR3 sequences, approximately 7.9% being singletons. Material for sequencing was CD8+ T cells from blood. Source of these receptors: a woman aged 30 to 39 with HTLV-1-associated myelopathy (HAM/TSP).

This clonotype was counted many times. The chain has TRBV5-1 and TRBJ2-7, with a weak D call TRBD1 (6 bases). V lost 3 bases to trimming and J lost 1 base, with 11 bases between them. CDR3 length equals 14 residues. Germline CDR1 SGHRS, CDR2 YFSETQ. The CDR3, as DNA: TGCGCCAGCAGCTCGACGGACAGATCCTACGAGCAGTACTTC. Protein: CASSSTDRSYEQYF.

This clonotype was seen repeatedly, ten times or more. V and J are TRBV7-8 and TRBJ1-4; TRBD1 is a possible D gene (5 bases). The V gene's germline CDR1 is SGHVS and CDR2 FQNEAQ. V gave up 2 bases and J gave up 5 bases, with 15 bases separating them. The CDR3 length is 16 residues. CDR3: CASSLSGPTLNEKLFF. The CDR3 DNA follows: TGTGCCAGCAGCTTATCAGGGCCGACTCTAAATGAAAAACTGTTTTTT.

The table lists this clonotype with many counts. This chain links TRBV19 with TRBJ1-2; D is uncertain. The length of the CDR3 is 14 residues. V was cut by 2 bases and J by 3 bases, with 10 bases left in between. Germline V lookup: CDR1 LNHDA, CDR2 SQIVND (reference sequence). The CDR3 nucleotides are TGTGCCAGTAGTATACCTGGCGCCGACTATGGCTACACCTTC. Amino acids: CASSIPGADYGYTF.

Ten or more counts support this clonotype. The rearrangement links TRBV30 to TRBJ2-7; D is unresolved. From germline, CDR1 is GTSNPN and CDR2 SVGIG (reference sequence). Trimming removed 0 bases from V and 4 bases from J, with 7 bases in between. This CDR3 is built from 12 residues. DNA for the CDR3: TGTGCCTGGAGTGTCTTGAGTTACGAGCAGTACTTC. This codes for CAWSVLSYEQYF.

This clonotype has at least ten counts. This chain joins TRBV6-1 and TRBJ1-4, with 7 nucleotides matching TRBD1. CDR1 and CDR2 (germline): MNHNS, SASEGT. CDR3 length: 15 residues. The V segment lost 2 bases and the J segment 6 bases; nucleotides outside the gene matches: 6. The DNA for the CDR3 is TGTGCCAGCAGTGAAATGGGACAGCCGTATGAAAAACTGTTTTTT. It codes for CASSEMGQPYEKLFF.

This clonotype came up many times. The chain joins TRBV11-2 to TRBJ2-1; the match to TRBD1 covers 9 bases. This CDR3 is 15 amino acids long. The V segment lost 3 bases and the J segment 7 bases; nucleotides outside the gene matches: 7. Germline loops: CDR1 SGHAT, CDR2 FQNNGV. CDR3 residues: CASSFGQGIGNEQFF. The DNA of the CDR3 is TGTGCCAGCAGCTTCGGACAGGGGATCGGTAATGAGCAGTTCTTC.

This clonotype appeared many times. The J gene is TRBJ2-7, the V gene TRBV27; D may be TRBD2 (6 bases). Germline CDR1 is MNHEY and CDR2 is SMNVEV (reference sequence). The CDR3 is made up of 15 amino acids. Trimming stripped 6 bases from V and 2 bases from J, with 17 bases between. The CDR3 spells CASSPVPRGPYEQYF. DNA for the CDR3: TGTGCCAGCAGCCCAGTCCCGCGGGGACCCTACGAGCAGTACTTC.

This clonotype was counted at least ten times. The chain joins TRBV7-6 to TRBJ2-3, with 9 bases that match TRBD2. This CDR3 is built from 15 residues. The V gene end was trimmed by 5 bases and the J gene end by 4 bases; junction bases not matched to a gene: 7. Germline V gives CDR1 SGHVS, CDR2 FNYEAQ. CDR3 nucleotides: TGTGCCAGCAGCCAGGGACTAGCTTTTTCAGATACGCAGTATTTT. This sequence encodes CASSQGLAFSDTQYF. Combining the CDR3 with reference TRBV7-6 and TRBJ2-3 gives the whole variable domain GAGVSQSPRYKVTKRGQDVALRCDPISGHVSLYWYRQALGQGPEFLTYFNYEAQQDKSGLPNDRFSAERPEGSISTLTIQRTEQRDSAMYRCASSQGLAFSDTQYFGPGTRLTVL.

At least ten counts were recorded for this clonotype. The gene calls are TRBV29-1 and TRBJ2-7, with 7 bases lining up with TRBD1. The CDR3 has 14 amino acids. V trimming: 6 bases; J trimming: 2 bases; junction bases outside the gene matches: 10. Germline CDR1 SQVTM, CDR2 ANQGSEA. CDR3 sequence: CSVESTGNPYEQYF. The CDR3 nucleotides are TGCAGCGTGGAATCGACAGGGAACCCCTACGAGCAGTACTTC.

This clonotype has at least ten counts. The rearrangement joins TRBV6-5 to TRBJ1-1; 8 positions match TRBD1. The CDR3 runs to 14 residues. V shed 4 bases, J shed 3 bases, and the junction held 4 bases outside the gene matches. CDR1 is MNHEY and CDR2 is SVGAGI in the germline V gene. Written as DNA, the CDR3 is TGTGCCAGCAGTTTCTCGACAGGGGACACTGAAGCTTTCTTT. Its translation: CASSFSTGDTEAFF.

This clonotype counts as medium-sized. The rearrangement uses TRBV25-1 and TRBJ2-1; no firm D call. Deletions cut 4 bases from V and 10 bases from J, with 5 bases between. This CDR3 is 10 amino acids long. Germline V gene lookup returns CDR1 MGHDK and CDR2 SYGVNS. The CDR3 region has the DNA TGTGCCAGCAGTGGCCCCGAGCAGTTCTTC. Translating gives CASSGPEQFF.

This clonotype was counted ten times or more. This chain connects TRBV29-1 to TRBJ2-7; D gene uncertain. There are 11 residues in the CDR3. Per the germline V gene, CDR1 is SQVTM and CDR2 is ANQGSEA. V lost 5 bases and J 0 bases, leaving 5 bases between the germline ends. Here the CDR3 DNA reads TGCAGCGTTCGGAGCTCCTACGAGCAGTACTTC. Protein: CSVRSSYEQYF.